These T cell receptor beta chains were read from a single sample in a study of cytomegalovirus exposure and HLA in healthy donors. The method was immunoSEQ multiplex PCR; TCRdb's version includes in-frame clones alone and lacks a portion of them. This repertoire shows 150,000 to 200,000 clones, 75% to 80% found once; its top ten account for over 11%. Input material: PBMCs. The receptors were gathered from a man aged 50-59 years in good health and CMV-seropositive. CDR3s include the opening cysteine and the closing phenylalanine or tryptophan. D genes are given only for firm matches. Rows may omit the clone size; those that give it use once, few, many or a size class.

TRBV6-4,-,TRBJ2-3,-,TGTGCCAGCAGTGACGGGCCAGGGCGTACCACAGATACGCAGTATTTT,CASSDGPGRTTDTQYF
TRBV7-2,-,TRBJ1-2,-,TGTGCCAGCAGCTCCCCCCACGAGGGTAGCTATGGCTACACCTTC,CASSSPHEGSYGYTF
TRBV19,-,TRBJ1-5,-,TGTGCCAGTAGTATCCAGGGAAGGGGCAATCAGCCCCAGCATTTT,CASSIQGRGNQPQHF
TRBV27,-,TRBJ1-2,TRBD1,TGTGCCAGCAGCCCAAGGACAGGGGTGGAGGGCTACACCTTC,CASSPRTGVEGYTF
TRBV27,-,TRBJ1-5,-,TGTGCCAGCAGTTTACCTGGGGGCTTCCCCCAGCATTTT,CASSLPGGFPQHF
TRBV9,few,TRBJ1-2,-,TGTGCCAGCAGCGTAGAGTGGCGGGATGGCTACACCTTC,CASSVEWRDGYTF
TRBV7-6,-,TRBJ2-5,TRBD1,TGTGCCAGCAGCATACCGGGACAGGGAGGCGAGACCCAGTACTTC,CASSIPGQGGETQYF
TRBV4-2,-,TRBJ1-6,-,TGTGCCAGCAGCCAAGATGCGGATAATTCACCCCTCCACTTT,CASSQDADNSPLHF
TRBV9,-,TRBJ1-4,-,TGTGCCAGCAGCGCAACAGGGTTTGCTAATGAAAAACTGTTTTTT,CASSATGFANEKLFF
TRBV13,-,TRBJ2-7,-,TGTGCCAGCAGCTTAATAGAGAAGTATTCCTACGAGCAGTACTTC,CASSLIEKYSYEQYF
TRBV7-9,-,TRBJ1-6,TRBD1,TGTGCCAGCCAGGGGGTAGGTTCACCCCTCCACTTT,CASQGVGSPLHF
TRBV6-5,-,TRBJ2-7,-,TGTGCCAGCAGGCAGGCGGGGAGGTCGGTTTACGAGCAGTACTTC,CASRQAGRSVYEQYF
TRBV7-9,-,TRBJ2-3,TRBD1,TGTGCCAGCAGCCCTGGGGACAGGTTCAAAGATACGCAGTATTTT,CASSPGDRFKDTQYF
TRBV7-9,few,TRBJ2-3,TRBD1,TGTTCCAGCAGCTTAGACGGGACAGGGGGCCCCACAGATACGCAGTATTTT,CSSSLDGTGGPTDTQYF
TRBV19,-,TRBJ1-3,-,TGTGCCAGTAGTATGTGGGGCAGGGACTCTGGAAACACCATATATTTT,CASSMWGRDSGNTIYF
TRBV5-1,-,TRBJ1-1,TRBD1,TGCGCCAGCAGCCCCGACAGGGGTGGCCAGGAAGCTTTCTTT,CASSPDRGGQEAFF
TRBV10-3,-,TRBJ2-5,TRBD2,TGTGCCATCAGTGATGCTAGCGGGTCAGCAGAGACCCAGTACTTC,CAISDASGSAETQYF
TRBV28,-,TRBJ2-7,TRBD1,TGTGCCAGCAGATCCGGGACAGGAGCCTACGAGCAGTACTTC,CASRSGTGAYEQYF
TRBV18,-,TRBJ1-6,-,TGTGCCAGCTCACCAGACGACAGGTATAATTCACCCCTCCACTTT,CASSPDDRYNSPLHF
TRBV7-7,few,TRBJ2-1,TRBD2,TGTGCCAGCAGCTTGGGCAGGGAGGGGGAGCAGTTCTTC,CASSLGREGEQFF
TRBV19,-,TRBJ1-5,TRBD1,TGTGCCAGTAGGGAGACAGGGGGCTCCAGGCAGCCCCAGCATTTT,CASRETGGSRQPQHF
TRBV30,few,TRBJ2-7,TRBD1,TGTGCCTGCCTGACAGGGCCCTACGAGCAGTACTTC,CACLTGPYEQYF
TRBV19,-,TRBJ2-7,TRBD1,TGTGCCAGTAGTCGGACAGGGGGAAGCGAGCAGTACTTC,CASSRTGGSEQYF
TRBV19,-,TRBJ2-2,TRBD2,TGTGCCAGTACCCTCGGGGGGGGATACACCGGGGAGCTGTTTTTT,CASTLGGGYTGELFF
TRBV5-4,-,TRBJ1-1,-,TGTGCCAGCAGCTTGTACAAGGCAGGGGCTAACACTGAAGCTTTCTTT,CASSLYKAGANTEAFF
TRBV6-1,-,TRBJ1-5,TRBD1,TGTGCCGCAGAGGGACAGCGGAGGAGTCAGCCCCAGCATTTT,CAAEGQRRSQPQHF
TRBV27,-,TRBJ1-5,-,TGTGCCAGCAGTTCGGGATTTCTCAATCAGCCCCAGCATTTT,CASSSGFLNQPQHF
TRBV28,-,TRBJ1-1,-,TGTGCCAGCACTACCTACAGGGTGGATGAAGCTTTCTTT,CASTTYRVDEAFF
TRBV6-1,-,TRBJ1-1,TRBD1,TGTGCCAGCAGGGGACAGGGGAAAGTTGAAGCTTTCTTT,CASRGQGKVEAFF
TRBV29-1,few,TRBJ1-1,TRBD1,TGCAGCGTTGACTGGGGGGACAGGGCGGGAAACACTGAAGCTTTCTTT,CSVDWGDRAGNTEAFF
TRBV7-9,-,TRBJ2-4,TRBD1,TGTGCCAGCAGCTTACCCGGGACAGGGGGGGACAAAAACATTCAGTACTTC,CASSLPGTGGDKNIQYF
TRBV28,-,TRBJ1-3,TRBD1,TGTGCCAGCAGCCTACCCGGACAGGGAAACTTTGGTGGTGGAAACACCATATATTTT,CASSLPGQGNFGGGNTIYF
TRBV7-9,-,TRBJ1-3,-,TGTGCCAGCAGCTTAGACGGGGGTAACTCTGGAAACACCATATATTTT,CASSLDGGNSGNTIYF
TRBV5-4,-,TRBJ2-5,TRBD2,TGTGCCAGCAGCTTTAGCGGGGGAGAAGAGACCCAGTACTTC,CASSFSGGEETQYF
TRBV4-3,-,TRBJ2-2,TRBD1,TGCGCCAGCAGCCAATCACAGGGGCGGACCGGGGAGCTGTTTTTT,CASSQSQGRTGELFF
TRBV19,-,TRBJ1-5,-,TGTGCCAGTAGACCATCCGGGAACAGCAATCAGCCCCAGCATTTT,CASRPSGNSNQPQHF
TRBV2,-,TRBJ2-2,-,TGTGCCAGCACAGGCAGGGGTCGGGAGCTGTTTTTT,CASTGRGRELFF
TRBV10-1,few,TRBJ2-4,TRBD2,TGCGCCAGCAGCGGCGGGGGGTCCAGAAACATTCAGTACTTC,CASSGGGSRNIQYF
TRBV2,few,TRBJ2-7,-,TGTGCCAGCAGTGAATTGGAGGGCACATACGAGCAGTACTTC,CASSELEGTYEQYF
TRBV28,-,TRBJ2-2,-,TGTGCCAGCAGTCACAGGGGAGGTGCCGGGGAGCTGTTTTTT,CASSHRGGAGELFF
TRBV19,-,TRBJ2-5,TRBD2,TGTGCCAGTAGATCCGGTGGTAGCGGGAGCGATAAGGAGGCCCACTTC,CASRSGGSGSDKEAHF
TRBV6-5,few,TRBJ2-5,-,TGTGCCAGCGGAAGGGGGATAGGGGAACAAGAGACCCAGTACTTC,CASGRGIGEQETQYF
TRBV7-2,-,TRBJ2-1,TRBD2,TGTGCCAGCAGCCCAGGAGGGCTAGCGGGGGGTGGGGAGCAGTTCTTC,CASSPGGLAGGGEQFF
TRBV28,-,TRBJ1-2,-,TGTGCCAGCAGCCTCCAGGAATACTATGGCTACACCTTC,CASSLQEYYGYTF
TRBV5-6,-,TRBJ1-2,-,TGTGCCAGCTCCTCGCCAGGTATGACTAACTATGGCTACACCTTC,CASSSPGMTNYGYTF
TRBV27,-,TRBJ1-5,-,TGTGCCAGCAGTTTAATAGCCGGCACCCATCAGCCCCAGCATTTT,CASSLIAGTHQPQHF
TRBV28,once,TRBJ1-6,-,TGTGCCAGCAGTTTTCGTTTAGGGGGACCTTACTCACCCCTCCACTTT,CASSFRLGGPYSPLHF
TRBV5-1,few,TRBJ1-5,TRBD1,TGCGCCAGCAGTCTCCGACAGGGAGATCAGCCCCAGCATTTT,CASSLRQGDQPQHF
TRBV7-8,-,TRBJ2-7,-,TGTGCCAGCAGCTTACCTTACCAGGGGATAAACTCCTACGAGCAGTACTTC,CASSLPYQGINSYEQYF
TRBV6-1,-,TRBJ1-2,TRBD1,TGTGCCATCGGGACAGGAGACCTGGGCTACACCTTC,CAIGTGDLGYTF
TRBV6-5,-,TRBJ2-7,TRBD1,TGTGCCAGCAGTTACTCGGGACAGGGAAGGTACGAGCAGTACTTC,CASSYSGQGRYEQYF
TRBV7-8,-,TRBJ1-5,TRBD1,TGTGCCAGCAGCCCTGCAGGGGGCGCGAGCAATCAGCCCCAGCATTTT,CASSPAGGASNQPQHF
TRBV28,-,TRBJ1-2,-,TGTGCCAGCAGCCCGTCCTCCTATGGCTACACCTTC,CASSPSSYGYTF
TRBV5-1,-,TRBJ2-2,TRBD1,TGCGCCAGCAGCTTGAACAGGGGGGACGGGGAGCTGTTTTTT,CASSLNRGDGELFF
TRBV7-8,-,TRBJ2-1,TRBD2,TGTGCCAGCAGCCCGAACCTAGCGGGGGGTAACAATGAGCAGTTCTTC,CASSPNLAGGNNEQFF
TRBV6-4,-,TRBJ2-3,TRBD1,TGTGCCAGCAGTGAGCAGGGGGCGGGAGATACGCAGTATTTT,CASSEQGAGDTQYF
TRBV5-1,-,TRBJ1-1,-,TGCGCCAGCAGCTTGTCTTCTGGAGTGAACACTGAAGCTTTCTTT,CASSLSSGVNTEAFF
TRBV6-6,-,TRBJ1-5,TRBD1,TGTGCCAGCACTCCTCAAGGGACAGGGAGCAATCAGCCCCAGCATTTT,CASTPQGTGSNQPQHF
TRBV5-1,-,TRBJ1-1,TRBD1,TGCGCCAGCAGCCTGGCCGGGACAGGGGTGACTAACACTGAAGCTTTCTTT,CASSLAGTGVTNTEAFF
TRBV28,-,TRBJ1-6,TRBD1,TGTGCCAGCAGTTTTGTAGCCCAGGGGGTTGATTCACCCCTCCACTTT,CASSFVAQGVDSPLHF